Given below is one TCR beta chain in context. This clone appeared a few times. Its binding antigen is unknown. Base qualities were left out, and no much larger clone turns up one base away. The germline V gene sets CDR1 to SQVTM and CDR2 to ANQGSEA. Relative to germline, V is 0 bases shorter and J is 3 bases shorter, with 11 bases between their ends. The CDR3 holds 14 amino acids from the cysteine to the phenylalanine. Just CDR3 DNA is preserved here, 42 bases in frame from base 1. The CDR3 regions of human TCRbeta chains were subjected to immunosequencing. In the authors' own workflow: Repertoire TCRs were checked for matches against a reference library of SARS-CoV-2-specific TCRs that had been generated using the MIRA antigen-specificity platform. Breadth was defined as the fraction of unique TCRs that were SARS-CoV-2-associated. Depth was defined as the fraction of total T cells that were SARS-CoV-2-associated. Using the MIRA data, each spike-specific TCR was assigned both to the spike region to which the TCR was reactive and to a CD4 or CD8 class. Log10-transformed breadth and depth values were compared by one-way ANOVA with Sidak's multiple comparisons tests. Imported from immuneACCESS, the table was reduced by TCRdb to in-frame sequences with V and J called. These copies leave out some clones; in studies compared against another copy, an unresolved V gene accounts for under half, and the cause of the remainder is not known. V and J calls and clone size are copied from that table; D and trimming were computed from the DNA. The sample has 50,000 to 55,000 clones on record, about 88% of them singletons. 27% of the sample comes from the top ten.

The time point label, read with the paper, signifies: baseline before first vaccination. Samples from vaccinated people were obtained from the UK trials COV001 and COV002, which included a single-blind randomized controlled phase 2/3 trial of AZD1222 (ChAdOx1 nCoV-19) in healthy adults. For TCRbeta chain sequencing, PBMC samples from trial participants were taken at day 0 and at day 28 after the second dose. The data belong to a study of T cell responses to AZD1222 COVID-19 vaccine (dated by TCRdb to the early 2020s). General notes on the study: AZD1222 recipients with second doses at about 4 weeks or about 12 weeks were pooled, because spike-specific TCR depth and breadth did not differ between schedules. TCR sequencing was performed for about 250 trial participants, of whom 200 to 210 were given two doses of AZD1222 and around 26 were given two doses of MenACWY control vaccine. Trial participants were enrolled into age subgroups of 18-55, 56-69 and 70-plus years, which contained about 150, 27 and 61 TCR-sequenced participants, respectively.

What the research found in general, with its limitations: No day 14 peak-response samples were available, so repertoires were characterized only after the peak T cell response. After two AZD1222 doses, both the breadth and the depth of spike-specific TCRs were significantly higher than at day 0 and than in MenACWY recipients. Nearly half of unique spike-specific TCRs reportedly recognized epitopes outside regions mutated in the B.1.351 and B.1.1.7 variants. In the small 56-69-year group, the increase in depth fell short of significance, most likely because of low power. Vaccine-associated CD4 TCRs spanned the whole spike protein, with dominant responses in regions 160-218 and 743-854. Conclusions about previously exposed vaccinees were limited because only six AZD1222 recipients were SARS-CoV-2 seropositive at baseline. Participants were mostly white British and included more females than males, and it was suggested by the authors that clonal diversity may have been underestimated.

The specimen comprised peripheral blood, sampled on day 0 of AZD1222 vaccination. This chain joins TRBV29-1 to TRBJ1-1, with TRBD1 as a weak D call on 5 bases. This clonotype originated in an adult in good health. DNA sequence: TGCAGCGTTGAAGATCGGACAAGACACACTGAAGCTTTCTTT. The translation is CSVEDRTRHTEAFF.